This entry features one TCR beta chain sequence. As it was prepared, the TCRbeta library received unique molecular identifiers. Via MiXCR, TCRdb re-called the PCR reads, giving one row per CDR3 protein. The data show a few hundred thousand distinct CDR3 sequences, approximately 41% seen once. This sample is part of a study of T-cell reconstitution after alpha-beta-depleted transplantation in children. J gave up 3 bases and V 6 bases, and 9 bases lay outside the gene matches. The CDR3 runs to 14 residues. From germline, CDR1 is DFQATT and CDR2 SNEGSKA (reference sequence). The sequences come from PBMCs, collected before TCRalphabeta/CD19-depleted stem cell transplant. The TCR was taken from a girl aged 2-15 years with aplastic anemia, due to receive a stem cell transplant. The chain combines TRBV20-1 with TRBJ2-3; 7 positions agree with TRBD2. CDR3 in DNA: TGCAGTGCGAAGACTAGCTGGTGGACAGATACGCAGTATTTT. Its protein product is CSAKTSWWTDTQYF.